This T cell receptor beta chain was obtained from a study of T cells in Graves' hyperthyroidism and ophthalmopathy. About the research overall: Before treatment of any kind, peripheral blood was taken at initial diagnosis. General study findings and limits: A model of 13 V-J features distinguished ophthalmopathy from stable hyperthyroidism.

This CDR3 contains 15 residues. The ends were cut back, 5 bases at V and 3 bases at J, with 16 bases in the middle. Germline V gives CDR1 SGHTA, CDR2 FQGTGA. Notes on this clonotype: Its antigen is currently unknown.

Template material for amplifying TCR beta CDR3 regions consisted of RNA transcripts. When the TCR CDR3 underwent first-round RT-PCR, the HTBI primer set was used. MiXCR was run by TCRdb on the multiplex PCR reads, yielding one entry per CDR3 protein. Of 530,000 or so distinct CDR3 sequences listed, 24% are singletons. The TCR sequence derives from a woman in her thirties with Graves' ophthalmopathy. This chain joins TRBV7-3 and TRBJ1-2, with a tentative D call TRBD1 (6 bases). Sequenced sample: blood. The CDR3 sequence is CASSPRGGADYGYTF. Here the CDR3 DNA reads TGTGCCAGCAGCCCGCGGGGGGGGGCTGACTATGGCTACACCTTC.